Listed here is a single T cell receptor (beta chain). Assay: immunoSEQ multiplex PCR; the TCRdb copy retains only in-frame clones and omits some. The sample shows fewer than 250,000 clones, 65% to 85% of them seen only once. There are 14 residues in the CDR3. V was pared by 5 bases and J by 9 bases, with 17 bases between. Germline CDR1 reads MDHEN; CDR2 reads SYDVKM. This record comes from a study of blood T cell repertoires in COVID-19. The sequence came from a woman aged 30 to 39 who had recovered from COVID-19. J is TRBJ1-5 and V is TRBV28; D is perhaps TRBD1 (5 bases). Sequencing used PBMCs or T cells enriched from blood (not recorded which). CDR3 in DNA: TGTGCCAGCAGTCTTTTCGGGGGAGGATCGCCCCAGCATTTT. Protein sequence: CASSLFGGGSPQHF.